This entry lists 10 T cell receptor beta chains sequenced from one sample in a study of blood T cell repertoires in COVID-19 (dated by TCRdb to the early 2020s). Library preparation was by the immunoSEQ multiplex PCR assay. The clones in this table, taken by TCRdb from immuneACCESS, are in-frame only. Not every clone is retained; where verified, under half of the shortfall comes from an unresolved V gene, and the cause of the rest is unknown. Within this sample are around 170,000 clones, with about 84% of them counted one time only. The top ten hold roughly 12% of the sample. The sequencing sample was made of PBMCs or T cells enriched from blood (not recorded which). These TCRs come from a man aged 45-65 years who had recovered from COVID-19.

The rearrangement links TRBV5-1 to TRBJ1-3; 7 nucleotides agree with TRBD1. This CDR3 comprises 16 residues. V shed 4 bases and J 0 bases; nucleotides not matched to a gene: 7. The germline V gene has CDR1 SGHRS and CDR2 YFSETQ. This CDR3 reads CASSQGQPHSGNTIYF. Here the CDR3 DNA reads TGCGCCAGCAGCCAGGGACAGCCCCACTCTGGAAACACCATATATTTT. The whole variable domain, remainder taken from reference TRBV5-1 and TRBJ1-3, is KAGVTQTPRYLIKTRGQQVTLSCSPISGHRSVSWYQQTPGQGLQFLFEYFSETQRNKGNFPGRFSGRQFSNSRSEMNVSTLELGDSALYLCASSQGQPHSGNTIYFGEGSWLTVV.

The CDR3 nucleotides are TGCGCCAGCAGCCAAGAAGACAGTACCGCTTTCTTT. Translation gives CASSQEDSTAFF. The genes are TRBV4-1 and TRBJ1-1; possible D gene TRBD1, 5 bases. The CDR3 is 12 residues long. With 0 bases removed from V and 11 bases from J, the gap between germline ends came to 10 bases. Germline-derived CDR1 and CDR2 are MGHRA and YSYEKL.

The chain joins TRBV27 to TRBJ2-7; TRBD2 aligns across 8 bases. The CDR3 has 16 amino acids. Germline lookup yields CDR1 MNHEY and CDR2 SMNVEV (reference sequence). V shed 0 bases, J shed 2 bases, and the junction held 6 bases outside the gene matches. In DNA form, the CDR3 reads TGTGCCAGCAGTTTATCCGGGGGGGAGATGGCCTACGAGCAGTACTTC. Translating gives CASSLSGGEMAYEQYF.

This chain joins TRBV21-1 and TRBJ2-1; the table's D call, TRBD2, has no DNA check behind it. TRBV21-1 constitutes a pseudogene. The CDR3 is 17 amino acids. In DNA, the CDR3 is TGTGCCAGCAGCAAACCATCGTGCGGGGCGCTCAGCGATGAGCAGTTCTTC. Translating it yields CASSKPSCGALSDEQFF.

V gene TRBV2 combines with J gene TRBJ1-2; possibly TRBD1 for D (5 bases). V was pared by 4 bases and J by 3 bases, with 9 bases between. This CDR3 is 13 amino acids long. The germline gives CDR1 SNHLY, CDR2 FYNNEI. This chain's CDR3 is CASSGSQDYGYTF. In nucleotides, the CDR3 is TGTGCCAGCAGTGGTTCACAGGACTATGGCTACACCTTC.

The chain combines TRBV6-5 with TRBJ2-5; the match to TRBD2 covers 11 bases. CDR1 and CDR2 from the germline V gene are MNHEY and SVGAGI. The CDR3 has 13 residues. The ends lost 6 bases at V and 5 bases at J; junction bases unmatched: 2. The CDR3 DNA sequence: TGTGCCAGCAGCCGGACTAGCGGGGAGACCCAGTACTTC. Translating it yields CASSRTSGETQYF.

The chain recombines TRBV28 with TRBJ1-1; D might be TRBD1 (6 bases). Trimming left V 5 bases short and J 2 bases short, with 15 bases between. The CDR3 runs 15 residues. Per germline, CDR1 MDHEN and CDR2 SYDVKM. The CDR3 DNA follows: TGTGCCAGCAGTCCGGGACACCTAAAAAACACTGAAGCTTTCTTT. Protein sequence: CASSPGHLKNTEAFF.

The chain combines TRBV19 with TRBJ2-7; perhaps TRBD1 as D (5 bases). Trimming removed 5 bases from V and 6 bases from J, with 20 bases in between. CDR3 length: 15 amino acids. CDR1 LNHDA and CDR2 SQIVND come from the germline V gene (reference sequence). CDR3: CASSPQNARALEQYF. The CDR3 bases are TGTGCCAGTAGTCCACAAAACGCCAGGGCTCTCGAGCAGTACTTC.

The chain employs TRBV15 and TRBJ2-5; a weak D match, TRBD1 (6 bases). The CDR3 covers 15 residues. Germline loops: CDR1 LNHNV, CDR2 YYDKDF (reference sequence). The V and J ends lost 2 bases and 0 bases respectively, with 10 bases between them. This CDR3 reads CATSRSGTNQETQYF. The CDR3 bases are TGTGCCACCAGCAGATCCGGGACAAACCAAGAGACCCAGTACTTC.

This clone occurred a few times. The rearrangement links TRBV19 to TRBJ2-3; 9 bases align to TRBD1. This CDR3 is built from 16 residues. In germline, CDR1 is LNHDA, CDR2 SQIVND (reference sequence). V gave up 6 bases and J gave up 3 bases; unmatched junction bases: 10. For the CDR3, the DNA is TGTGCCAGTAGCCTCGTATCAGGGACAGGGACAGATACGCAGTATTTT. Its translation: CASSLVSGTGTDTQYF.